The 28 T cell receptor beta chains given below trace back to one sample, sequenced in a study of shared clonotypes between healthy human individuals. Naive CD8 populations comprised CD45RO-negative cells positively selected for CCR7, excluding terminally differentiated effector memory CD45RA+ cells. Using immunoSEQ multiplex PCR, the repertoire was profiled, and TCRdb retains in-frame clones only, with some absent. The sample consists of around 600,000 clones, 95% to 98% of them appearing once. The sequenced material came from naive CD8+ T cells sorted from blood. These receptors all come from a man aged 25-45 years in good health.

This clone was counted once. The chain carries TRBV28 and TRBJ1-5; D ambiguous. Germline V gene lookup returns CDR1 MDHEN and CDR2 SYDVKM. This CDR3 comprises 12 residues. Trimming left V 4 bases short and J 13 bases short, with 14 bases between. The CDR3, as DNA: TGTGCCAGCAGTTCCGACCCCGGGAGGCAGCATTTT. Protein sequence: CASSSDPGRQHF.

The J gene is TRBJ2-7, the V gene TRBV6-5; D is ambiguous. The V and J ends lost 2 bases and 5 bases respectively, with 10 bases between them. This CDR3 has 13 residues. Germline-derived CDR1 and CDR2 are MNHEY and SVGAGI. CDR3 loop: CASSYKVMDEQYF. The CDR3 nucleotides read TGTGCCAGCAGTTACAAGGTGATGGACGAGCAGTACTTC.

As regards this clone: The sample carries other DNA sequences with the same CDR3. The V gene is TRBV27, the J gene TRBJ2-7; no clear D. The CDR3 sequence is 11 residues long. Germline CDR1 and CDR2: MNHEY and SMNVEV (reference sequence). V dropped 1 base and J dropped 6 bases, with 4 bases sitting between them. The CDR3 reads CASSLYGEQYF. The DNA of the CDR3 is TGTGCCAGCAGTTTATATGGCGAGCAGTACTTC.

This chain connects TRBV27 to TRBJ1-5; D uncertain. The CDR3 extends over 18 amino acids. The germline CDR1 and CDR2 sequences are MNHEY and SMNVEV (reference sequence). Trimming took 1 base from V and 5 from J, leaving 21 bases between them. For the CDR3, the DNA is TGTGCCAGCAGTTTATTAGGTGTGTATGGGCAGTTGGATCAGCCCCAGCATTTT. Translated: CASSLLGVYGQLDQPQHF.

The rearrangement uses TRBV2 and TRBJ2-2; D not certain. Germline CDR1 and CDR2: SNHLY and FYNNEI. The CDR3 totals 17 residues. Trimming took 10 bases from V and 4 from J, leaving 25 bases between them. CDR3 coding DNA: TGTGCCACCGTTCCTATTGGTGGGAAGCCTCCCACCGGGGAGCTGTTTTTT. Translating gives CATVPIGGKPPTGELFF.

Of note for this clone: The same CDR3 also results from other DNA sequences found in this sample. The chain joins TRBV27 to TRBJ1-5; D is perhaps TRBD1 (6 bases). The germline V gene has CDR1 MNHEY and CDR2 SMNVEV (reference sequence). This CDR3 comprises 12 residues. Trimming cost V 6 bases and J 7 bases, with 10 bases left between them. The CDR3 sequence is CASREGGQPQHF. CDR3 in DNA: TGTGCCAGCAGGGAGGGGGGACAGCCCCAGCATTTT.

The rearrangement uses TRBV5-4 and TRBJ2-1; 9 nucleotides line up with TRBD2. Per the germline V gene, CDR1 is SGHNT and CDR2 is YYREEE (reference sequence). The CDR3 contains 13 residues. V lost 4 bases to trimming and J lost 8 bases; unmatched junction nucleotides: 4. The CDR3 region is CASSLSGSDEQFF. The CDR3 region has the DNA TGTGCCAGCAGCCTTAGCGGGAGTGATGAGCAGTTCTTC.

This chain connects TRBV21-1 to TRBJ2-1; the D call of TRBD1 is as the table states it, not checked on the DNA. TRBV21-1 is an annotated pseudogene. The CDR3 loop spans 19 amino acids. The CDR3 protein is CASIQYRATSGEAYNEQFF. The CDR3 nucleotides read TGTGCCAGCATCCAATACAGGGCTACCAGTGGAGAGGCCTACAATGAGCAGTTCTTC.

The V and J genes are TRBV4-3 and TRBJ2-3, with 11 bases aligning to TRBD2. The germline V gene has CDR1 LGHNA and CDR2 YSLEER. The CDR3 contains 17 residues. The junction had 6 bases not matched to a gene; V was cut back by 0 bases and J by 4 bases. CDR3 in DNA: TGCGCCAGCAGCCAAGATTGGAATAGCGGGAGGGCAGATACGCAGTATTTT. Translating gives CASSQDWNSGRADTQYF.

The rearrangement links TRBV6-1 to TRBJ1-2; tentative D call: TRBD1 (5 bases). Germline assignment: CDR1 MNHNS and CDR2 SASEGT. The V end lost 2 bases, the J end lost 6 bases, and 10 bases lay between the germline ends. This CDR3 region has 13 residues. This CDR3 is CASSESGENGYTF. The DNA of the CDR3 is TGTGCCAGCAGTGAATCGGGGGAGAATGGCTACACCTTC.

The rearrangement links TRBV29-1 to TRBJ2-5; the D gene is possibly TRBD1 (6 bases). Germline V gene data show CDR1 as SQVTM and CDR2 as ANQGSEA. Trimming stripped 5 bases from V and 2 bases from J, with 18 bases between. This CDR3 has 15 amino acids. Written as DNA, the CDR3 is TGCAGCGTTCAGCCCCGGGACACCGAGCAAGAGACCCAGTACTTC. Translating it yields CSVQPRDTEQETQYF.

The V and J genes are TRBV29-1 and TRBJ2-7; 7 nucleotides line up with TRBD2. V lost 3 bases and J lost 4; bases outside the gene matches: 6. The CDR3 is 13 residues long. Looked up from germline, CDR1 is SQVTM and CDR2 is ANQGSEA. In DNA, the CDR3 is TGCAGCGTTGACGGCGGGAGTATTTACGAGCAGTACTTC. It encodes CSVDGGSIYEQYF.

Comments on this clone: A junction boundary mismatches the germline segment, possibly from a read error. The genes are TRBV5-8 and TRBJ2-3, with 11 bases identical to TRBD2. The CDR3 is made up of 15 amino acids. Germline V CDR1 and CDR2: SGHTS, YDEGEE. DNA of the CDR3: TGTGCCAGCAGCCCGGGGACTAGCGGCACGGATACGCAGTATTTT. It yields the protein CASSPGTSGTDTQYF. Complete variable domain (other parts from reference TRBV5-8 and TRBJ2-3): EAGVTQSPTHLIKTRGQQATLRCSPISGHTSVYWYQQALGLGLQFLLWYDEGEERNRGNFPPRFSGRQFPNYSSELNVNALELEDSALYLCASSPGTSGTDTQYFGPGTRLTVL.

This sequence joins TRBV9 and TRBJ2-7; unclear D gene. Germline V lookup: CDR1 SGDLS, CDR2 YYNGEE. This CDR3 is built from 14 residues. V was clipped by 0 bases and J by 2 bases, with 9 bases between them. CDR3 sequence (DNA): TGTGCCAGCAGCGTAGGGGGATTCCCCTACGAGCAGTACTTC. It specifies CASSVGGFPYEQYF.

The rearrangement uses TRBV27 and TRBJ2-7; 10 bases align to TRBD2. After removal of 4 bases from V and 2 bases from J, the junction contained 2 bases not matched to a gene. This CDR3 is 14 amino acids long. CDR1 is MNHEY, CDR2 SMNVEV, per germline (reference sequence). CDR3 in amino acids: CASSWTSGTYEQYF. The CDR3 nucleotides are TGTGCCAGCAGTTGGACTAGCGGTACCTACGAGCAGTACTTC.

The chain links TRBV7-2 to TRBJ2-1, with 13 bases fitting TRBD2. The ends lost 1 base at V and 3 bases at J; junction bases unmatched: 9. The germline CDR1 and CDR2 sequences are SGHTA and FQGNSA. CDR3 length: 19 amino acids. CDR3 in amino acids: CASSLDPGLAGDNYNEQFF. The CDR3 DNA follows: TGTGCCAGCAGCTTAGACCCCGGACTAGCGGGAGATAACTACAATGAGCAGTTCTTC.

The chain links TRBV28 to TRBJ2-7; 10 bases line up with TRBD1. This CDR3 has 16 amino acids. The ends lost 5 bases at V and 4 bases at J; junction bases unmatched: 11. Germline CDR1 is MDHEN and CDR2 is SYDVKM. For the CDR3, the DNA is TGTGCCAGCAGTACTCTGGCCCGGGACAGGGGTTACGAGCAGTACTTC. Translated: CASSTLARDRGYEQYF. The variable domain in full, with the rest retrieved from reference TRBV28 and TRBJ2-7, is DVKVTQSSRYLVKRTGEKVFLECVQDMDHENMFWYRQDPGLGLRLIYFSYDVKMKEKGDIPEGYSVSREKKERFSLILESASTNQTSMYLCASSTLARDRGYEQYFGPGTRLTVT.

The chain is built from TRBV9 and TRBJ2-1; D unclear. The V end lost 2 bases, the J end lost 5 bases, and 14 bases lay between the germline ends. CDR1 is SGDLS and CDR2 is YYNGEE in the germline V gene. This CDR3 comprises 15 residues. CDR3 coding DNA: TGTGCCAGCAGCGTCTCCTGGATCAGCAACAATGAGCAGTTCTTC. This codes for CASSVSWISNNEQFF.

The chain uses TRBV28 and TRBJ2-7, with D perhaps TRBD1 or TRBD2 (5 bases each). This CDR3 has 15 amino acids. Germline CDR1 and CDR2: MDHEN and SYDVKM. Between the trimmed V and J ends, which lost 5 bases and 7 bases, there was a span of 21 bases. The CDR3 DNA reads TGTGCCAGCAGTGCCCCTCCGGGACGGTACTGGGAGCAGTACTTC. Its translation is CASSAPPGRYWEQYF.

This clone occurred once. The chain is built from TRBV18 and TRBJ2-1; D not resolved. The CDR3 sequence is 15 residues long. CDR1 is KGHSH, CDR2 LQKENI, per germline. Deletions cut 4 bases from V and 5 bases from J, with 15 bases between. CDR3 region: CASSLRIQSDNEQFF. The CDR3 DNA reads TGTGCCAGCTCACTTAGGATCCAGTCGGACAATGAGCAGTTCTTC.

This clone appeared a few times. The chain recombines TRBV7-9 with TRBJ1-1, with D hard to call. The CDR3 covers 13 residues. V lost 4 bases, J lost 4 bases, and 10 bases lay in between. From germline, CDR1 is SEHNR and CDR2 FQNEAQ (reference sequence). CDR3 nucleotides: TGTGCCAGCAGCTCTAAAGAGGGCACTGAAGCTTTCTTT. It codes for CASSSKEGTEAFF.

V is TRBV2 and J is TRBJ2-7; perhaps D is TRBD1 or TRBD2 (5 bases each). The CDR3 runs to 14 residues. V was pared by 6 bases and J by 1 base, with 13 bases between. Germline CDR1 reads SNHLY; CDR2 reads FYNNEI. The CDR3 region has the DNA TGTGCCAGCAGCCGGGACGGAAATTCCTACGAGCAGTACTTC. Translation: CASSRDGNSYEQYF.

V is TRBV11-2 and J is TRBJ2-1; D unclear. CDR3 length: 12 amino acids. The germline CDR1 and CDR2 sequences are SGHAT and FQNNGV. The V end lost 0 bases, the J end lost 10 bases, and 7 bases lay between the germline ends. Here the CDR3 DNA reads TGTGCCAGCAGCTTAGACTACCGCGAGCAGTTCTTC. Its translation: CASSLDYREQFF. Combining the CDR3 with reference TRBV11-2 and TRBJ2-1 gives the whole variable domain EAGVAQSPRYKIIEKRQSVAFWCNPISGHATLYWYQQILGQGPKLLIQFQNNGVVDDSQLPKDRFSAERLKGVDSTLKIQPAKLEDSAVYLCASSLDYREQFFGPGTRLTVL.

J is TRBJ2-1 and V is TRBV6-6; no definite D call. V lost 2 bases, J lost 3 bases, and 2 bases lay in between. CDR1 is MNHNY, CDR2 SVGAGI, per germline (reference sequence). The CDR3 length is 12 residues. Written as DNA, the CDR3 is TGTGCCAGCAGTTACGACTACAATGAGCAGTTCTTC. This codes for CASSYDYNEQFF.

This clone was observed a single time. This chain uses TRBV9 with TRBJ2-1; TRBD2 agrees at 8 bases. After removal of 4 bases from V and 7 bases from J, the junction contained 10 bases not matched to a gene. The CDR3 is 15 residues long. In germline, CDR1 is SGDLS, CDR2 YYNGEE. The CDR3 protein is CASSRGVAGRNEQFF. The CDR3 DNA sequence: TGTGCCAGCAGCCGAGGGGTAGCGGGGAGGAATGAGCAGTTCTTC.

The V call is TRBV7-8, the J call TRBJ1-4, with a weak D call TRBD1 (6 bases). Germline V gene sequence: CDR1 SGHVS, CDR2 FQNEAQ. The CDR3 is 17 residues long. V gave up 4 bases and J gave up 2 bases, with 17 bases separating them. The CDR3 loop reads CASSSGDTRPTNEKLFF. The CDR3 bases are TGTGCCAGCAGCTCCGGGGACACCCGCCCCACTAATGAAAAACTGTTTTTT. Complete variable domain (other parts from reference TRBV7-8 and TRBJ1-4): GAGVSQSPRYKVAKRGQDVALRCDPISGHVSLFWYQQALGQGPEFLTYFQNEAQLDKSGLPSDRFFAERPEGSVSTLKIQRTQQEDSAVYLCASSSGDTRPTNEKLFFGSGTQLSVL.

A single count supports this clone. In DNA form, the CDR3 reads TGTGCCAGCAGCCCCGGGGGGTCCGAGCAGTACTTC. Amino acids: CASSPGGSEQYF. The chain combines TRBV7-9 with TRBJ2-7; 7 nucleotides agree with TRBD2. V dropped 5 bases and J dropped 6; count of bases not matched to a gene: 4. Germline V gives CDR1 SEHNR, CDR2 FQNEAQ (reference sequence). This CDR3 region has 12 residues.

The chain joins TRBV7-7 to TRBJ2-3; 10 bases align to TRBD2. The V gene's germline CDR1 is SSHAT and CDR2 FNYEAQ (reference sequence). This CDR3 spans 16 amino acids. V lost 1 base to trimming and J lost 1 base; unmatched junction nucleotides: 2. CDR3 protein: CASSLVAGGGTDTQYF. The CDR3 DNA sequence: TGTGCCAGCAGCTTAGTAGCGGGAGGAGGCACAGATACGCAGTATTTT.